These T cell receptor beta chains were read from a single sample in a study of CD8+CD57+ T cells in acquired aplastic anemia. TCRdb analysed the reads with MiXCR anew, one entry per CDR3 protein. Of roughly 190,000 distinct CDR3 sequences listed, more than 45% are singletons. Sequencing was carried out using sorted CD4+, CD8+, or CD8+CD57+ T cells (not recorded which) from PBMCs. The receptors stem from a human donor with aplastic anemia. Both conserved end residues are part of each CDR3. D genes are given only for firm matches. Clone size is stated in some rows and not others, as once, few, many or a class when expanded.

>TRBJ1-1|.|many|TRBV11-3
CASTGGPLNTEAFF
TGTGCCAGCACCGGGGGCCCTTTGAACACTGAAGCTTTCTTT
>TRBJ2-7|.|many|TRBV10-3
CAISDKSRGRAYEQYF
TGTGCCATCAGTGATAAGTCTCGGGGCAGAGCCTACGAGCAGTACTTC
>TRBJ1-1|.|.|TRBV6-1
CASSEAYVRENTEAFF
TGTGCCAGCAGTGAAGCGTACGTCAGGGAGAACACTGAAGCTTTCTTT
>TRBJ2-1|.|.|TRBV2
CASSEEVNTEQFF
TGTGCCAGCAGTGAAGAGGTGAACACTGAGCAGTTCTTC
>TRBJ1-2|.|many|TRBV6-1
CASSTLRRDGYTF
TGTGCCAGCAGTACCTTGAGACGGGATGGCTACACCTTC
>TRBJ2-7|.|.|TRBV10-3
CATSGAGSSYEQYF
TGTGCCACCAGTGGCGCCGGAAGCTCCTACGAGCAGTACTTC
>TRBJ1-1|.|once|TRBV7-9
CASSSNGDTGAFF
TGTGCCAGCAGCTCCAACGGGGACACTGGAGCTTTCTTT
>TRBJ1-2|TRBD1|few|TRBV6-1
CASSHRGRGYGYTF
TGTGCCAGCAGTCACAGGGGGCGAGGCTATGGCTACACCTTC
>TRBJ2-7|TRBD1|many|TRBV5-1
CASSTGQVPYEQYF
TGCGCCAGCAGCACAGGACAGGTCCCCTACGAGCAGTACTTC
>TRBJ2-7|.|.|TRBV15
CATSRDRAAYEQYF
TGTGCCACCAGCAGAGATAGGGCAGCCTACGAGCAGTACTTC
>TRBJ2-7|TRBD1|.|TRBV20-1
CSASSFSPPGQGYEQYF
TGCAGTGCCAGCAGCTTTTCCCCCCCCGGACAGGGCTACGAGCAGTACTTC
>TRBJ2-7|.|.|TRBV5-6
CASSLETRTSYEQYF
TGTGCCAGCAGCTTGGAGACTAGGACATCCTACGAGCAGTACTTC
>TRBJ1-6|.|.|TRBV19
CASSIRTDSPLHF
TGTGCCAGTAGTATACGGACAGATTCACCCCTCCACTTT
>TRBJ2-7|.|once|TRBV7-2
CASSLGQNEQYF
TGTGCCAGCAGCTTAGGACAAAACGAGCAGTACTTC
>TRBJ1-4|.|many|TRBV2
CASSERGVHYEKLFF
TGTGCCAGCAGTGAACGCGGGGTGCACTATGAAAAACTGTTTTTT
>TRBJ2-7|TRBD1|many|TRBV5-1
CASSFDPLGGGTYEQYF
TGCGCCAGCAGCTTCGACCCCCTAGGGGGCGGCACCTACGAGCAGTACTTC
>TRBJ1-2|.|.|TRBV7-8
CASSLGGVRDYGYTF
TGTGCCAGCAGCTTAGGAGGGGTTCGTGACTATGGCTACACCTTC
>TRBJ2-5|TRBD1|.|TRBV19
CASSIRYDRGETQYF
TGTGCCAGTAGTATCCGGTATGACAGGGGAGAGACCCAGTACTTC